The present TCR beta chain was sequenced within a study of blood T cell repertoires in COVID-19. Authors' processing steps: From reference gene primer amplification, estimates of nucleated cell counts were derived. Only in-frame clones appear in the TCRdb table, and some are missing; sequencing was by immunoSEQ multiplex PCR. V and J calls and clone size are as listed in that table; D and trimming were resolved from the DNA. The sample has approximately 47,000 clones, around nine tenths seen once; the top ten hold about 12%. This TCR was recovered from a human donor with active COVID-19. The donor label of this sample is uncertain. The sample taken for sequencing was peripheral blood.

The CDR3 loop reads CASSQTGMGTGTLAGGGADTQYF. Here the CDR3 DNA reads TGTGCCAGCTCACAAACCGGAATGGGGACGGGCACACTAGCGGGAGGAGGCGCAGATACGCAGTATTTT. V is TRBV18 and J is TRBJ2-3; 12 bases map to TRBD2. The CDR3 runs to 23 residues. Germline V gene sequence: CDR1 KGHSH, CDR2 LQKENI. V was pared by 4 bases and J by 4 bases, with 27 bases of the junction left unmatched. Complete variable domain (other parts from reference TRBV18 and TRBJ2-3): NAGVMQNPRHLVRRRGQEARLRCSPMKGHSHVYWYRQLPEEGLKFMVYLQKENIIDESGMPKERFSAEFPKEGPSILRIQQVVRGDSAAYFCASSQTGMGTGTLAGGGADTQYFGPGTRLTVL.